Listed below are T cell receptor beta chains from one sample, sequenced in a study of T cells in Graves' hyperthyroidism and ophthalmopathy. From the multiplex PCR reads, TCRdb called clonotypes with MiXCR, one entry per CDR3 protein. The sample holds hundreds of thousands of distinct CDR3 sequences, just under 20% seen once. The source material was blood. These TCRs come from a man aged 40-49 years with Graves' ophthalmopathy. Both conserved end residues are part of each CDR3. D genes are given only for firm matches. The size field is filled for only some rows; it gives once, few, many or a size class.

>TRBD2|TRBV7-7|TRBJ2-3|many
CASSDRMGLGDTDTQYF
TGTGCTAGCAGCGACCGTATGGGACTAGGAGACACAGATACGCAGTATTTT
>TRBD2|TRBV5-1|TRBJ2-7|few
CASRKTSGGNYEQYF
TGCGCCAGCAGAAAAACTAGCGGGGGAAACTACGAGCAGTACTTC
>NA|TRBV7-9|TRBJ1-2|few
CAMLDPGINYGYTF
TGTGCCATGCTAGACCCGGGTATAAACTATGGCTACACCTTC
>TRBD1|TRBV19|TRBJ1-2|NA
CASSPPRDRGGYTF
TGTGCCAGTAGTCCCCCCCGGGACAGGGGCGGCTACACCTTC
>NA|TRBV7-6|TRBJ2-3|few
CASSLEAGADTQYF
TGTGCCAGCAGCTTAGAGGCGGGCGCAGATACGCAGTATTTT
>TRBD1|TRBV13|TRBJ2-5|NA
CASSLGGGAETQYF
TGTGCCAGCAGCTTAGGAGGGGGCGCTGAGACCCAGTACTTC
>NA|TRBV7-2|TRBJ2-7|NA
CASSPRTGEQYF
TGTGCCAGCAGCCCCAGAACGGGGGAGCAGTACTTC
>NA|TRBV7-6|TRBJ2-3|few
CASSLLGVGQGTQYF
TGTGCCAGCAGCCTTCTCGGAGTGGGGCAGGGTACGCAGTATTTT
>NA|TRBV19|TRBJ2-1|few
CASSIGLDEQFF
TGTGCCAGTAGTATAGGCCTAGATGAGCAGTTCTTC
>TRBD1|TRBV20-1|TRBJ2-1|NA
CSARGRTGVNEQFF
TGCAGTGCTAGAGGTAGGACAGGGGTCAATGAGCAGTTCTTC
>TRBD1|TRBV5-4|TRBJ2-5|few
CASSSRTGNEETQYF
TGTGCCAGCAGCTCTCGGACAGGGAACGAAGAGACCCAGTACTTC
>TRBD1|TRBV30|TRBJ1-1|many
CAWSDRGTEAFF
TGTGCCTGGAGTGACAGGGGGACTGAAGCTTTCTTT
>NA|TRBV7-9|TRBJ2-1|many
CASSAGVPSYNEQFF
TGTGCCAGCTCGGCAGGGGTCCCCTCCTACAATGAGCAGTTCTTC
>TRBD1|TRBV6-1|TRBJ1-2|many
CASSVGQGAFYGYTF
TGTGCCAGCAGTGTGGGACAGGGGGCGTTCTATGGCTACACCTTC
>NA|TRBV9|TRBJ2-3|once
CASSVAAGDGTDTQYF
TGTGCCAGCAGCGTAGCGGCCGGCGATGGGACAGATACGCAGTATTTT
>TRBD1|TRBV19|TRBJ2-1|NA
CASSMGQGKINEQFF
TGTGCCAGTAGTATGGGACAGGGGAAGATCAATGAGCAGTTCTTC
>TRBD1|TRBV20-1|TRBJ2-3|NA
CSARQSRDRVTDTQYF
TGCAGTGCTCGACAGTCACGGGACAGGGTTACAGATACGCAGTATTTT
>TRBD1|TRBV4-2|TRBJ2-1|few
CASSQVGQGALNEQFF
TGTGCCAGCAGCCAAGTAGGACAGGGGGCCCTCAATGAGCAGTTCTTC
>NA|TRBV20-1|TRBJ1-2|many
CSARDRQGGGYGYTF
TGCAGTGCTAGAGATCGGCAGGGTGGAGGCTATGGCTACACCTTC
>TRBD2|TRBV9|TRBJ2-3|NA
CASSGTSGSWNTQYF
TGTGCCAGCAGCGGGACTAGCGGGAGTTGGAATACGCAGTATTTT
>NA|TRBV12-3/TRBV12-4|TRBJ2-6|many
CASSDSSGANVLTF
TGTGCCAGCAGTGATAGCTCTGGGGCCAACGTCCTGACTTTC
>TRBD1|TRBV6-1|TRBJ2-5|many
CAARQGAAETQYF
TGTGCCGCTAGACAGGGCGCGGCGGAGACCCAGTACTTC
>NA|TRBV24-1|TRBJ1-5|NA
CATSDQLRNQPQHF
TGTGCCACCAGTGACCAACTACGGAATCAGCCCCAGCATTTT
>NA|TRBV12-5|TRBJ2-3|NA
CASGFGLLADTQYF
TGTGCTAGTGGTTTCGGGCTACTAGCCGATACGCAGTATTTT
>NA|TRBV2|TRBJ1-3|NA
CATKGAFIGNTIYF
TGTGCCACCAAGGGCGCTTTCATTGGAAACACCATATATTTT
>TRBD2|TRBV20-1|TRBJ2-3|many
CSAAGGAVSTDTQYF
TGCAGTGCTGCCGGGGGGGCGGTAAGCACAGATACGCAGTATTTT
>TRBD1|TRBV4-1|TRBJ2-3|NA
CTSSPGQGPDTQYF
TGCACCAGCAGCCCGGGACAGGGCCCAGATACGCAGTATTTT
>TRBD2|TRBV6-1|TRBJ2-2|few
CASRIFLTGTSGGAPGELFF
TGTGCCAGCAGAATATTCCTTACCGGGACTAGCGGGGGGGCGCCCGGGGAGCTGTTTTTT
>NA|TRBV30|TRBJ1-6|few
CASLRPPLHF
TGTGCTTCGCTTCGGCCACCCCTCCACTTT
>NA|TRBV18|TRBJ2-3|many
CASSPPQVATTDTQYF
TGTGCCAGCTCACCACCGCAGGTAGCGACCACAGATACGCAGTATTTT
>TRBD1|TRBV27|TRBJ2-3|NA
CASSPYVGGGGDTQYF
TGTGCCAGCAGTCCCTACGTAGGGGGCGGTGGAGATACGCAGTATTTT
>TRBD2|TRBV27|TRBJ2-7|NA
CASSTSAFYEQYF
TGTGCCAGCAGCACTAGCGCGTTCTACGAGCAGTACTTC
>NA|TRBV2|TRBJ2-7|few
CASSKRRIYYEQYF
TGTGCCAGCAGTAAGCGGCGGATCTACTACGAGCAGTACTTC